The present entry profiles one T cell receptor beta chain with its context. This sample is part of a study of shared clonotypes between healthy human individuals. Study-wide background: Researchers assigned three CD4 naive, three CD4 memory, two CD8 naive and one CD8 memory plate to each donor.

In germline, CDR1 is MNHEY, CDR2 SVGAGI. The V end was cut by 6 bases, the J end by 0 bases, with 6 bases between. The CDR3 length is 12 residues. Replicate PCRs for sorted subsets used roughly 200 ng DNA; this equaled 33,000 or so T cell genomes. The protocol was immunoSEQ multiplex PCR, while the TCRdb copy is restricted to in-frame clones and leaves out a portion. Of some 2.3 million clones in the sample, more than 85% are singletons; the top ten hold under 0.45%. The material sequenced was naive CD4+ T cells from PBMCs. Indicated subset: CD45RA+ positively selected. The clonotype was recovered from a man between 18 and 35 years old in good health. Some clones in this sample may be carry-over from other donors' samples. V gene TRBV6-5 combines with J gene TRBJ2-7; no clear D. The CDR3 DNA reads TGTGCCAGCAGCCAAAGCTCCTACGAGCAGTACTTC. Translation: CASSQSSYEQYF.